The T cell receptor (beta chain) under discussion was sequenced for a study of blood T cell repertoires in COVID-19. Study context: There were acute and convalescent COVID-19 samples, and they came from the United States, Italy and Spain.

Germline lookup yields CDR1 MNHEY and CDR2 SVGEGT. CDR3 length: 18 residues. V was pared by 2 bases and J by 0 bases, with 17 bases between. The count of this clone is one. How the authors handled the data: The assay estimated nucleated cells by amplifying reference gene primers. Measured with immunoSEQ multiplex PCR; TCRdb has only the in-frame clones, and not every one. That table is the source of V, J and clone size, and D and trimming were worked out from the DNA. This sample carries roughly 16,000 clones, more than 85% of them seen once, and the ten largest clones take about an eighth. The V and J genes are TRBV6-2 or TRBV6-3 and TRBJ2-4, with D tentatively TRBD1 (5 bases). This receptor was obtained from a human donor in a cohort sampled during active COVID-19. Sequencing input: peripheral blood. The CDR3 DNA reads as TGTGCCAGCAGTTACGTGTACAGGCCCGTACTAGCCAAAAACATTCAGTACTTC. Encoded protein: CASSYVYRPVLAKNIQYF.